Listed below are T cell receptor beta chains from one sample, sequenced in a study of STAT5B mutations in CD4+ large granular lymphocyte leukemia. Clones were sequenced by immunoSEQ multiplex PCR, and TCRdb holds only the in-frame ones, with some missing. The table records around 32,000 clones, around 73% of them present only once. The sequencing sample was made of CD4+ T cells from blood buffy coats. The receptors were sampled from a human donor in good health. Both conserved end residues are part of each CDR3. D genes are given only for firm matches. Clone sizes are given selectively: once, few, many, or a class where the clone is expanded.

d_gene: NA
v_gene: TRBV4-1
j_gene: TRBJ2-7
abundance: NA
CDR3aa: CASSQEGLPGEQYF
CDR3nt: TGCGCCAGCAGCCAAGAGGGACTTCCTGGTGAGCAGTACTTC

d_gene: TRBD1
v_gene: TRBV7-8
j_gene: TRBJ2-7
abundance: NA
CDR3aa: CASSLASIGIGGGLGEQYF
CDR3nt: TGTGCCAGCAGCTTAGCGTCAATTGGGATAGGGGGCGGGCTCGGCGAGCAGTACTTC

d_gene: NA
v_gene: TRBV7-2
j_gene: TRBJ2-3
abundance: NA
CDR3aa: CASSRGGQPSTDTQYF
CDR3nt: TGTGCCAGCAGCCGTGGGGGACAACCAAGCACAGATACGCAGTATTTT

d_gene: NA
v_gene: TRBV10-3
j_gene: TRBJ2-5
abundance: NA
CDR3aa: CAITDLGRGAQYF
CDR3nt: TGTGCCATCACCGACCTGGGTAGGGGGGCCCAGTACTTC

d_gene: NA
v_gene: TRBV2
j_gene: TRBJ2-5
abundance: few
CDR3aa: CASSRGPETQYF
CDR3nt: TGTGCCAGCAGTCGGGGGCCGGAGACCCAGTACTTC

d_gene: TRBD2
v_gene: TRBV19
j_gene: TRBJ2-7
abundance: once
CDR3aa: CASSDPGTSSYEQYF
CDR3nt: TGTGCCAGTAGTGACCCCGGGACTAGTTCCTACGAGCAGTACTTC

d_gene: NA
v_gene: TRBV6-1
j_gene: TRBJ2-1
abundance: NA
CDR3aa: CASTPGAWTNEQFF
CDR3nt: TGTGCCAGCACCCCGGGAGCGTGGACGAATGAGCAGTTCTTC

d_gene: NA
v_gene: TRBV7-9
j_gene: TRBJ2-1
abundance: few
CDR3aa: CASGPDYNEQFF
CDR3nt: TGTGCCAGCGGGCCCGACTACAATGAGCAGTTCTTC

d_gene: NA
v_gene: TRBV5-1
j_gene: TRBJ1-1
abundance: NA
CDR3aa: CASSLTSGGWGGNTEAFF
CDR3nt: TGCGCCAGCAGCTTAACTTCGGGGGGTTGGGGAGGGAACACTGAAGCTTTCTTT

d_gene: TRBD1
v_gene: TRBV5-1
j_gene: TRBJ1-5
abundance: NA
CDR3aa: CASSLRTGPDQPQHF
CDR3nt: TGCGCCAGCAGCTTGAGGACAGGACCGGATCAGCCCCAGCATTTT

d_gene: NA
v_gene: TRBV18
j_gene: TRBJ2-5
abundance: once
CDR3aa: CASSGPGSGETQYF
CDR3nt: TGTGCCAGCTCAGGTCCAGGATCGGGGGAGACCCAGTACTTC

d_gene: NA
v_gene: TRBV6-1
j_gene: TRBJ2-3
abundance: NA
CDR3aa: CASSEEGSSTDTQYF
CDR3nt: TGTGCCAGCAGTGAAGAGGGGTCTAGCACAGATACGCAGTATTTT

d_gene: NA
v_gene: TRBV30
j_gene: TRBJ1-2
abundance: NA
CDR3aa: CAWSRGSGGNYGYTF
CDR3nt: TGTGCCTGGAGTCGCGGTTCTGGGGGCAACTATGGCTACACCTTC

d_gene: TRBD2
v_gene: TRBV10-1
j_gene: TRBJ2-3
abundance: NA
CDR3aa: CASSGSGRTTQYF
CDR3nt: TGCGCCAGCAGTGGTAGCGGGAGGACTACGCAGTATTTT

d_gene: NA
v_gene: TRBV5-1
j_gene: TRBJ2-7
abundance: NA
CDR3aa: CASSLGSNSYEQYF
CDR3nt: TGCGCCAGCAGCTTGGGTAGCAACTCCTACGAGCAGTACTTC

d_gene: NA
v_gene: TRBV21-1
j_gene: TRBJ1-4
abundance: NA
CDR3aa: CASGPTRRDAASKATNEKLFF
CDR3nt: TGTGCCAGCGGACCAACGAGGCGCGACGCGGCGAGTAAAGCAACTAATGAAAAACTGTTTTTT

d_gene: TRBD1
v_gene: TRBV28
j_gene: TRBJ2-7
abundance: NA
CDR3aa: CASSSGTVPYEQYF
CDR3nt: TGTGCCAGCAGTTCGGGGACAGTTCCCTACGAGCAGTACTTC

d_gene: NA
v_gene: TRBV30
j_gene: TRBJ2-1
abundance: NA
CDR3aa: CAWSLGVDNEQFF
CDR3nt: TGTGCCTGGAGTCTGGGGGTGGACAATGAGCAGTTCTTC

d_gene: NA
v_gene: TRBV19
j_gene: TRBJ2-4
abundance: NA
CDR3aa: CASSIGYGPLTNIQYF
CDR3nt: TGTGCCAGTAGTATAGGGTATGGACCCCTGACAAACATTCAGTACTTC

d_gene: TRBD2
v_gene: TRBV10-3
j_gene: TRBJ2-1
abundance: NA
CDR3aa: CAISPTSGTYYEQFF
CDR3nt: TGTGCCATCAGCCCCACTAGCGGGACTTACTATGAGCAGTTCTTC

d_gene: TRBD1
v_gene: TRBV19
j_gene: TRBJ1-5
abundance: NA
CDR3aa: CASRPGTGVWTPQHF
CDR3nt: TGTGCCAGTAGACCCGGGACAGGGGTCTGGACGCCCCAGCATTTT

d_gene: NA
v_gene: TRBV7-9
j_gene: TRBJ2-5
abundance: few
CDR3aa: CASSFLEETQYF
CDR3nt: TGTGCCAGCAGCTTTTTAGAGGAGACCCAGTACTTC

d_gene: TRBD1
v_gene: TRBV29-1
j_gene: TRBJ2-1
abundance: NA
CDR3aa: CSLDRGKYNEQFF
CDR3nt: TGCAGCCTGGACAGGGGAAAATACAATGAGCAGTTCTTC

d_gene: TRBD1
v_gene: TRBV10-3
j_gene: TRBJ2-3
abundance: once
CDR3aa: CAISAGQSNTDTQYF
CDR3nt: TGTGCCATCAGTGCGGGACAGAGTAACACAGATACGCAGTATTTT

d_gene: NA
v_gene: TRBV27
j_gene: TRBJ1-5
abundance: NA
CDR3aa: CASSPTLFGGNQPQHF
CDR3nt: TGTGCCAGCAGCCCTACCCTTTTTGGGGGCAATCAGCCCCAGCATTTT

d_gene: NA
v_gene: TRBV5-1
j_gene: TRBJ1-2
abundance: few
CDR3aa: CASSLQDTYGYTF
CDR3nt: TGCGCCAGCAGCTTGCAGGACACCTATGGCTACACCTTC

d_gene: TRBD1
v_gene: TRBV30
j_gene: TRBJ2-7
abundance: NA
CDR3aa: CAWGGGTGGSSSYEQYF
CDR3nt: TGTGCCTGGGGAGGAGGGACAGGGGGCTCTTCTTCCTACGAGCAGTACTTC

d_gene: TRBD1
v_gene: TRBV19
j_gene: TRBJ1-5
abundance: few
CDR3aa: CASTDREDQPQHF
CDR3nt: TGTGCCAGTACAGACAGGGAGGATCAGCCCCAGCATTTT

d_gene: NA
v_gene: TRBV7-9
j_gene: TRBJ1-4
abundance: once
CDR3aa: CASSLAPTNEKLFF
CDR3nt: TGTGCCAGCAGCTTAGCTCCAACTAATGAAAAACTGTTTTTT

d_gene: NA
v_gene: TRBV6-6
j_gene: TRBJ1-2
abundance: NA
CDR3aa: CASAPTGTYGYTF
CDR3nt: TGTGCCAGCGCTCCTACAGGGACCTATGGCTACACCTTC

d_gene: NA
v_gene: TRBV4-3
j_gene: TRBJ1-2
abundance: NA
CDR3aa: CASSQGWKQANYGYTF
CDR3nt: TGCGCCAGCAGCCAAGGATGGAAACAAGCTAACTATGGCTACACCTTC

d_gene: NA
v_gene: TRBV6-1
j_gene: TRBJ2-4
abundance: NA
CDR3aa: CASSETGQTARYF
CDR3nt: TGTGCCAGCAGTGAAACCGGACAAACGGCCCGGTACTTC

d_gene: TRBD1
v_gene: TRBV5-4
j_gene: TRBJ1-2
abundance: NA
CDR3aa: CASSSTHGQGYYGYTF
CDR3nt: TGTGCCAGCAGCTCGACTCACGGACAGGGCTACTATGGCTACACCTTC

d_gene: NA
v_gene: TRBV7-6
j_gene: TRBJ2-7
abundance: few
CDR3aa: CASSRGDYEQYF
CDR3nt: TGTGCCAGCAGCCGGGGAGACTACGAGCAGTACTTC

d_gene: NA
v_gene: TRBV5-1
j_gene: TRBJ2-4
abundance: NA
CDR3aa: CASSLDSPVGSIQYF
CDR3nt: TGCGCCAGCAGCTTGGATAGCCCCGTAGGTAGCATTCAGTACTTC

d_gene: NA
v_gene: TRBV6-1
j_gene: TRBJ2-3
abundance: NA
CDR3aa: CASSVYTDTQYF
CDR3nt: TGTGCCAGCAGTGTTTACACAGATACGCAGTATTTT

d_gene: TRBD2
v_gene: TRBV6-6
j_gene: TRBJ2-7
abundance: few
CDR3aa: CASRRDYSYEQYF
CDR3nt: TGTGCCAGCAGAAGGGACTACAGCTACGAGCAGTACTTC

d_gene: TRBD1
v_gene: TRBV11-2
j_gene: TRBJ1-5
abundance: NA
CDR3aa: CASSTGQGRNQPQHF
CDR3nt: TGTGCCAGCAGCACGGGACAGGGGAGGAATCAGCCCCAGCATTTT

d_gene: NA
v_gene: TRBV11-1
j_gene: TRBJ1-1
abundance: NA
CDR3aa: CASRMDSTLTEAFF
CDR3nt: TGTGCCAGCCGAATGGACAGCACATTGACTGAAGCTTTCTTT

d_gene: NA
v_gene: TRBV12-2
j_gene: TRBJ1-5
abundance: NA
CDR3aa: CASRLSPLVSNQPQHF
CDR3nt: TGTGCAAGTCGTCTTAGTCCATTAGTTAGCAATCAGCCCCAGCATTTT

d_gene: NA
v_gene: TRBV6-6
j_gene: TRBJ1-6
abundance: NA
CDR3aa: CASIRGANSPLHF
CDR3nt: TGTGCCAGCATCAGGGGAGCGAATTCACCCCTCCACTTT

d_gene: TRBD1
v_gene: TRBV4-1
j_gene: TRBJ1-5
abundance: NA
CDR3aa: CASSQKEQGANQPQHF
CDR3nt: TGCGCCAGCAGCCAGAAGGAGCAGGGGGCTAATCAGCCCCAGCATTTT

d_gene: NA
v_gene: TRBV19
j_gene: TRBJ2-7
abundance: NA
CDR3aa: CASSIGGGLEYEQYF
CDR3nt: TGTGCCAGTAGTATCGGAGGGGGACTCGAGTACGAGCAGTACTTC

d_gene: TRBD1
v_gene: TRBV19
j_gene: TRBJ1-4
abundance: NA
CDR3aa: CASTRGLSEKLFF
CDR3nt: TGTGCCAGTACGAGGGGGCTGAGTGAAAAACTGTTTTTT

d_gene: NA
v_gene: TRBV4-3
j_gene: TRBJ1-4
abundance: NA
CDR3aa: CASSQNPGATNEKLFF
CDR3nt: TGCGCCAGCAGCCAAAACCCAGGAGCAACTAATGAAAAACTGTTTTTT

d_gene: TRBD1
v_gene: TRBV27
j_gene: TRBJ1-1
abundance: NA
CDR3aa: CASLSLRRGIRGPTEAFF
CDR3nt: TGTGCCAGCTTAAGTTTACGGCGTGGAATAAGGGGGCCTACTGAAGCTTTCTTT